These 27 T cell receptor beta chains originate from one sample sequenced in a study of shared clonotypes between healthy human individuals. Produced via immunoSEQ multiplex PCR; TCRdb's table is partial and in-frame only. The data contain some 550,000 clones, more than 95% of them singletons. Sequenced sample: naive CD4+ T cells sorted from blood. The subset here: CD45RA+ positively selected. These receptors were taken from a woman aged 25-40 years in good health.

J is TRBJ1-1 and V is TRBV28; D is ambiguous. Trimming took off 3 bases at V and 11 bases at J, with 13 bases between the two ends. The CDR3 is made up of 12 amino acids. CDR1 and CDR2 (germline): MDHEN, SYDVKM. This CDR3 is CASSLLAGLAFF. Written as DNA, the CDR3 is TGTGCCAGCAGTTTGTTGGCAGGACTCGCTTTCTTT.

The chain employs TRBV6-5 and TRBJ1-3; no reliable D call. The V end was cut by 6 bases, the J end by 0 bases, with 12 bases between. The length of the CDR3 is 15 residues. Germline CDR1 is MNHEY and CDR2 is SVGAGI. The DNA for the CDR3 is TGTGCCAGCAGACTTCAGACGAACTCTGGAAACACCATATATTTT. Its translation: CASRLQTNSGNTIYF.

The chain combines TRBV28 with TRBJ1-1; 9 positions agree with TRBD1. V lost 5 bases to trimming and J lost 5 bases; unmatched junction nucleotides: 6. Looked up from germline, CDR1 is MDHEN and CDR2 is SYDVKM. The CDR3 length is 14 residues. The CDR3 protein is CASSRPDRGTEAFF. The CDR3 DNA sequence: TGTGCCAGCAGTCGACCGGACAGGGGTACTGAAGCTTTCTTT.

As DNA, the CDR3 is TGTGCCAGCAGCTTCGCCCGGGACAGGGGGACGTCAACTAATGAAAAACTGTTTTTT. It encodes CASSFARDRGTSTNEKLFF. The chain has TRBV7-9 and TRBJ1-4; 11 bases map to TRBD1. Losses at the gene ends were 3 bases for V and 0 bases for J; bases not matched to a gene: 9. Germline V CDR1 and CDR2: SEHNR, FQNEAQ (reference sequence). The CDR3 length is 19 residues.

The V and J genes are TRBV7-2 and TRBJ1-2, with 7 bases identical to TRBD1. Germline CDR1 is SGHTA and CDR2 is FQGNSA. V lost 6 bases, J lost 5 bases, and 9 bases stayed unmatched. The CDR3 runs to 14 residues. The CDR3 spells CASSPADRAYGYTF. Here the CDR3 DNA reads TGTGCCAGCAGTCCTGCTGACAGGGCATATGGCTACACCTTC.

The rearrangement uses TRBV13 and TRBJ2-3; D uncertain. Trimming shortened V by 3 bases and J by 4 bases, and 5 bases separated the two germline ends. The CDR3 contains 12 residues. Germline loops: CDR1 PRHDT, CDR2 FYEKMQ (reference sequence). The CDR3 DNA reads as TGTGCCAGCAGCTTTTCGCCAGATACGCAGTATTTT. The encoded protein is CASSFSPDTQYF.

In regard to this clone: The sample has other DNA sequences that encode this CDR3 too. The rearrangement uses TRBV28 and TRBJ1-5; D gene unclear. The ends were cut back, 3 bases at V and 4 bases at J, with 4 bases in the middle. CDR1 MDHEN and CDR2 SYDVKM come from the germline V gene. This CDR3 is built from 12 residues. The CDR3 nucleotides are TGTGCCAGCAGTTTTGGTAATCAGCCCCAGCATTTT. The encoded protein is CASSFGNQPQHF.

This chain connects TRBV6-1 to TRBJ2-7, with D perhaps TRBD1 (6 bases). Trimming removed 8 bases from V and 3 bases from J, with 14 bases in between. This CDR3 is built from 13 residues. From germline, CDR1 is MNHNS and CDR2 SASEGT. The CDR3 is CASHKQGRYEQYF. Written as DNA, the CDR3 is TGTGCCAGCCATAAACAGGGCCGCTACGAGCAGTACTTC.

The gene calls are TRBV9 and TRBJ2-7; D not certain. CDR1 is SGDLS, CDR2 YYNGEE, per germline. The CDR3 is made up of 14 amino acids. Deletions cut 4 bases from V and 1 base from J, with 12 bases between. The DNA for the CDR3 is TGTGCCAGCAGCCCATCTGGGGAATCCTACGAGCAGTACTTC. It translates to CASSPSGESYEQYF.

The genes are TRBV25-1 and TRBJ2-5; tentatively, D is TRBD2 (5 bases). This CDR3 has 15 residues. V lost 4 bases, J lost 2 bases, and 14 bases lay in between. In germline, CDR1 is MGHDK, CDR2 SYGVNS. The CDR3 nucleotides are TGTGCCAGCAGTGGATCGGAGGCACCACAAGAGACCCAGTACTTC. This encodes CASSGSEAPQETQYF.

This clone was recorded once. V is TRBV5-1 and J is TRBJ2-1; no clear D gene. Germline lookup yields CDR1 SGHRS and CDR2 YFSETQ. The CDR3 is made up of 14 amino acids. V was trimmed by 0 bases and J by 5 bases, leaving 9 bases between them. The CDR3 protein is CASSLDVRNNEQFF. The CDR3 DNA is TGCGCCAGCAGCTTGGATGTCAGAAACAATGAGCAGTTCTTC.

CDR3 residues: CATSRDRARQYF. In DNA, the CDR3 is TGTGCCACCAGCAGGGACAGGGCTCGGCAGTACTTC. J is TRBJ2-7 and V is TRBV15, with 8 bases that match TRBD1. This CDR3 spans 12 amino acids. Germline lookup yields CDR1 LNHNV and CDR2 YYDKDF (reference sequence). J was trimmed by 9 bases and V by 3 bases; bases with no gene match: 4.

The chain has TRBV28 and TRBJ2-2, with D perhaps TRBD2 (5 bases). Trimming cost V 3 bases and J 5 bases, with 13 bases left between them. CDR1 is MDHEN, CDR2 SYDVKM, per germline. The CDR3 length is 15 residues. In nucleotides, the CDR3 is TGTGCCAGCAGTTTGACGCGGCCGGGGACCGGGGAGCTGTTTTTT. It yields the protein CASSLTRPGTGELFF.

The DNA for the CDR3 is TGTGCGTCTATTTTTCGGGAGGCCTTCTACGAGCAGTACTTC. Its translation is CASIFREAFYEQYF. The rearrangement uses TRBV30 and TRBJ2-7, with 7 bases lining up with TRBD2. The germline CDR1 and CDR2 sequences are GTSNPN and SVGIG (reference sequence). The CDR3 spans 14 residues.

The chain couples TRBV4-1 to TRBJ2-7; 10 bases agree with TRBD1. The CDR3 has 15 residues. J was trimmed by 3 bases and V by 4 bases; bases with no gene match: 6. Germline CDR1 and CDR2: MGHRA and YSYEKL. The CDR3 sequence: CASSLVGQGVYEQYF. CDR3 nucleotides: TGCGCCAGCAGCCTTGTAGGACAGGGGGTCTACGAGCAGTACTTC.

This chain uses TRBV27 with TRBJ2-1; 8 bases are a match to TRBD1. The CDR3 contains 18 residues. The V gene end was trimmed by 2 bases and the J gene end by 7 bases; junction bases not matched to a gene: 16. CDR1 and CDR2 from the germline V gene are MNHEY and SMNVEV (reference sequence). The CDR3 is CASSLTGGIALPSNEQFF. CDR3 sequence (DNA): TGTGCCAGCAGTTTAACAGGGGGGATAGCTCTCCCTTCTAATGAGCAGTTCTTC.

The rearrangement links TRBV6-1 to TRBJ2-5; tentatively, D is TRBD1 (6 bases). CDR3 length equals 13 residues. Germline loops: CDR1 MNHNS, CDR2 SASEGT. Between the trimmed V and J ends, which lost 5 bases and 2 bases, there was a span of 9 bases. CDR3 nucleotide sequence: TGTGCCAGCAGTCAGGACAGTCAAGAGACCCAGTACTTC. It encodes CASSQDSQETQYF.

V usage is TRBV28 and J usage is TRBJ2-7; 12 bases match TRBD2. CDR3 length: 15 amino acids. The J segment lost 4 bases and the V segment lost 6 bases, leaving 7 bases of the junction unmatched. Germline-derived CDR1 and CDR2 are MDHEN and SYDVKM. CDR3 sequence: CASRPTSGSRYEQYF. CDR3 DNA: TGTGCCAGCAGACCGACTAGCGGGAGTAGATACGAGCAGTACTTC.

V gene TRBV11-3 combines with J gene TRBJ2-3; a possible D gene is TRBD2 (5 bases). The CDR3 covers 17 residues. Trimming took off 2 bases at V and 0 bases at J, with 15 bases between the two ends. The V gene's germline CDR1 is SGHNT and CDR2 YENEEA. In DNA, the CDR3 is TGTGCCAGCAGCTTAACTTCTTTGGGGAGCAGCACAGATACGCAGTATTTT. It codes for CASSLTSLGSSTDTQYF. The whole variable domain, filled in from reference TRBV11-3 and TRBJ2-3, reads EAGVVQSPRYKIIEKKQPVAFWCNPISGHNTLYWYLQNLGQGPELLIRYENEEAVDDSQLPKDRFSAERLKGVDSTLKIQPAELGDSAVYLCASSLTSLGSSTDTQYFGPGTRLTVL.

The chain couples TRBV5-8 to TRBJ2-3, with D unclear. Germline CDR1 SGHTS, CDR2 YDEGEE. There are 12 residues in the CDR3. V lost 0 bases to trimming and J lost 6 bases, with 5 bases between them. The CDR3 loop reads CASSLDSDTQYF. For the CDR3, the DNA is TGTGCCAGCAGCTTGGATTCGGATACGCAGTATTTT.

The gene calls are TRBV7-6 and TRBJ2-7; D may be TRBD2 (7 bases). The germline V gene encodes CDR1 SGHVS and CDR2 FNYEAQ. The CDR3 covers 13 residues. Trimming stripped 7 bases from V and 7 bases from J, with 17 bases between. The DNA for the CDR3 is TGTGCCAGCACCGTGGGGGGGGCTGGAGAGCAGTACTTC. Translated: CASTVGGAGEQYF.

This rearrangement joins TRBV7-2 to TRBJ2-6; D is unclear. The CDR3 totals 14 residues. CDR1 SGHTA and CDR2 FQGNSA come from the germline V gene. V lost 5 bases, J lost 1 base, and 6 bases lay in between. The CDR3 loop reads CASSPGSGANVLTF. The CDR3, as DNA: TGTGCCAGCAGCCCAGGATCTGGGGCCAACGTCCTGACTTTC.

The chain has TRBV19 and TRBJ1-4, with D uncertain. Trimming stripped 5 bases from V and 1 base from J, with 5 bases between. The CDR3 is 13 residues long. CDR1 is LNHDA and CDR2 is SQIVND in the germline V gene (reference sequence). The CDR3 nucleotides are TGTGCCAGTAGTTATGTAACTAATGAAAAACTGTTTTTT. Protein product: CASSYVTNEKLFF.

This chain connects TRBV9 to TRBJ2-1; 10 positions agree with TRBD2. Germline trimming cut 3 bases from V and 10 bases from J; bases unmatched to any gene: 7. The germline gives CDR1 SGDLS, CDR2 YYNGEE. CDR3 length: 14 amino acids. The CDR3 region is CASSGTSGVREQFF. The CDR3 region has the DNA TGTGCCAGCAGCGGGACTAGCGGAGTCCGGGAGCAGTTCTTC.

This clone was seen just once. The chain uses TRBV29-1 and TRBJ1-3; D remains ambiguous. The CDR3 is made up of 11 amino acids. Trimming removed 6 bases at V and 2 bases at J, with 5 bases between. Germline assignment: CDR1 SQVTM and CDR2 ANQGSEA. The CDR3 DNA follows: TGCAGCGTCGACACTGGAAACACCATATATTTT. It codes for CSVDTGNTIYF.

The V gene is TRBV5-5, the J gene TRBJ2-1; D tentatively reads TRBD1 or TRBD2 (5 bases each). Germline-derived CDR1 and CDR2 are SGHKS and YYEKEE (reference sequence). The length of the CDR3 is 15 residues. V gave up 0 bases and J gave up 8 bases, with 15 bases separating them. The CDR3 is CASSLAILGTHEQFF. CDR3 nucleotides: TGTGCCAGCAGCTTGGCTATCCTAGGGACGCATGAGCAGTTCTTC.

V is TRBV5-1 and J is TRBJ1-4, with TRBD1 identical over 10 bases. The germline gives CDR1 SGHRS, CDR2 YFSETQ. Losses at the gene ends were 0 bases for V and 1 base for J; bases not matched to a gene: 3. The CDR3 has 17 residues. The CDR3 reads CASSLEGQGITNEKLFF. DNA of the CDR3: TGCGCCAGCAGCTTGGAGGGACAGGGGATAACTAATGAAAAACTGTTTTTT. Full variable domain (remainder filled in from reference TRBV5-1 and TRBJ1-4): KAGVTQTPRYLIKTRGQQVTLSCSPISGHRSVSWYQQTPGQGLQFLFEYFSETQRNKGNFPGRFSGRQFSNSRSEMNVSTLELGDSALYLCASSLEGQGITNEKLFFGSGTQLSVL.